The sample holds a few counts of the clone carrying this T cell receptor (beta chain). Its antigen is not known. Authors' analysis steps: A per-sample median of 95,638 TCRs was observed, with a range of roughly 20,000 to 750,000. TCRdb re-analysed the RACE reads in MiXCR, keeping a single row per CDR3 protein. These V and J calls rely on TCRdb rather than the paper's analysis. The sample lists under 300,000 distinct CDR3 sequences, approximately 8.6% occurring once. These data belong to a study of human T cells and chemical hapten exposure. Study overall: Patch testing placed 0.01% DPC on the upper back, with readings at 6 days.

Noted time point: pre-sensitization, week 0. The treatment: therapeutic diphenylcyclopropenone sensitization with weekly scalp DPC. Prior to application of each patch test, blood was drawn. This CDR3 has 14 amino acids. Germline loops: CDR1 MNHEY, CDR2 SVGAGI. V was pared by 6 bases and J by 4 bases, with 4 bases of the junction left unmatched. The study's findings and limits: Expanded TCRs grouped into significantly more large CDR3 similarity clusters than controls produced.

The material sequenced was whole blood, taken in connection with sensitization to the hapten diphenylcyclopropenone (DPC). The rearrangement links TRBV6-5 to TRBJ1-1; 11 bases are a match to TRBD1. This TCR derives from a woman aged 40 to 49 with alopecia areata. Some clones in this sample may be carry-over from other donors' samples. The CDR3 is CASRTGTGGTEAFF. The CDR3 nucleotides are TGTGCCAGCAGGACCGGGACAGGGGGCACTGAAGCTTTCTTT.